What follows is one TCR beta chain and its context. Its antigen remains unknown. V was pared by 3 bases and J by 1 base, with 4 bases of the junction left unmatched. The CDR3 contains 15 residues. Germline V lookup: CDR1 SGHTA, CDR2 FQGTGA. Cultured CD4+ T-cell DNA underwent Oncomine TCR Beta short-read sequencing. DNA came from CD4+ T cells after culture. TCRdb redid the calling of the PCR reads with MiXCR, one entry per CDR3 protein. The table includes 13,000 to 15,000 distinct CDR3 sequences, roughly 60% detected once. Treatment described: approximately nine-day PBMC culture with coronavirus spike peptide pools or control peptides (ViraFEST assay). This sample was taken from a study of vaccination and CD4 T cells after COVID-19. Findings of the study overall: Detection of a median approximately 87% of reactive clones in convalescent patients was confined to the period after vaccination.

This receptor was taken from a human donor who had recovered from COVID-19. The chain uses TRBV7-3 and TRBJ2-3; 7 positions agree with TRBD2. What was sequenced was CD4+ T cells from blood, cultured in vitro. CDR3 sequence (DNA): TGTGCCAGCAGCTTGGCGGGAGTTCGCACAGATACGCAGTATTTT. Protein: CASSLAGVRTDTQYF.